This T cell receptor (beta chain) was documented in a study of blood T cells in healthy people across ages. A second 7 to 11 cycle PCR used barcoded and J-beta primers. One entry per CDR3 protein, called by TCRdb with MiXCR from the 5' RACE reads. This table holds about 1,600,000 distinct CDR3 sequences, around 39% found once. This CDR3 is 13 amino acids long. The V end was cut by 8 bases, the J end by 13 bases, with 23 bases between. The chain uses TRBV12-3 or TRBV12-4 and TRBJ1-2, with a possible D match to TRBD1 (5 bases). The sequenced sample was blood. The clonotype was recovered from a woman aged 18-30 years in good health. The CDR3: CASPHPGTPSLTF. Written as DNA, the CDR3 is TGTGCCAGCCCCCACCCGGGGACCCCGTCGCTCACCTTC.